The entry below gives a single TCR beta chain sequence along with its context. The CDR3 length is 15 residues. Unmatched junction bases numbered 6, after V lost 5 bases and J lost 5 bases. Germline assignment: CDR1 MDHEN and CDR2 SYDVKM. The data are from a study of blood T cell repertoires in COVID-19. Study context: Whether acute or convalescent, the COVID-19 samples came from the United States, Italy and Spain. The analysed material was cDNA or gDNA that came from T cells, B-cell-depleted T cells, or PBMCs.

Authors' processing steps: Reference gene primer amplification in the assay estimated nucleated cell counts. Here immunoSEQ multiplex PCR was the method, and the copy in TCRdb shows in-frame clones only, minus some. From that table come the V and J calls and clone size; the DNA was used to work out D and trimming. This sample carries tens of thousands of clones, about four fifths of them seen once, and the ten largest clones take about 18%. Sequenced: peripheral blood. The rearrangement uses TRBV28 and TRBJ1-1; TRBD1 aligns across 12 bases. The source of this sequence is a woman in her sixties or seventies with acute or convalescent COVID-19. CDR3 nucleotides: TGTGCCAGCAGTCCGAGGGACAGGGGGCTTACTGAAGCTTTCTTT. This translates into CASSPRDRGLTEAFF.